The source of this T cell receptor (beta chain) is a study of Tregs in tolerant kidney transplant recipients. General study findings and limits: Tolerant patients' donor-specific Tregs expanded beyond overall Tregs, suggesting antigen-driven growth. Validation in larger populations is needed because few patients were studied. Changing PCR primers prevented nucleotide comparison between some patients' samples.

This clone was counted a single time. Antigen: not known. Sequenced by immunoSEQ multiplex PCR; TCRdb stores in-frame clones only, minus some. The sample holds approximately 60,000 clones; roughly 86% are singletons and the top ten take roughly 4%. The nonmyeloablative bone marrow transplants came from related graft donors, with transient mixed chimerism. Thawed PBMCs were FACS-sorted into unstimulated CD4+CD25+CD127- regulatory T cells, CD4+CD25- non-regulatory cells, CD4 and CD8 cells. Trimming took 1 base from V and 4 from J, leaving 13 bases between them. The CDR3 consists of 15 residues. CDR1 LGHNA and CDR2 YNFKEQ come from the germline V gene.

The TCR sequence derives from a human patient who received a combined kidney and bone marrow transplant. Some T cells here may be from the graft donor. V gene TRBV4-2 combines with J gene TRBJ1-2; D might be TRBD1 (5 bases). The sample here was CD4+ T cells from blood (PBMCs), taken 6 months after the transplant. CDR3 sequence (DNA): TGTGCCAGCAGCCAAGGGGCGGGGGGAGGCTATGGCTACACCTTC. The encoded protein is CASSQGAGGGYGYTF.